These T cell receptor beta chains were read from a single sample in a study of blood T cell repertoires in COVID-19. Profiling relied on immunoSEQ multiplex PCR, and the TCRdb table lists in-frame clones only, not all of them. The sample lists some 180,000 clones; roughly 80% were seen once. Sequenced input: peripheral blood. The receptors here all came from a man in his 70s with active or convalescent COVID-19. CDR3s include the opening cysteine and the closing phenylalanine or tryptophan.

TRBJ1-1 | TRBV6-2/TRBV6-3 | CASTPRGQDTEAFF
TRBJ1-6 | TRBV9 | CASSGQASPLHF
TRBJ2-5 | TRBV7-7 | CASSLGGTGIEETQYF
TRBJ1-2 | TRBV7-8 | CASSQSEGGHGYTF
TRBJ2-3 | TRBV7-8 | CASSSLGTHPWGTQYF
TRBJ2-1 | TRBV5-4 | CASSLGLAGAVSSYNEQFF
TRBJ1-2 | TRBV10-3 | CAIRGQSNYGYTF
TRBJ1-6 | TRBV5-4 | CASRAGGVNSPLHF
TRBJ1-1 | TRBV19 | CASSPRQGRTEAFF
TRBJ2-1 | TRBV28 | CASISAYNEQFF
TRBJ1-4 | TRBV7-9 | CASSSWTGATNEKLFF
TRBJ1-5 | TRBV18 | CASSGDRGRVQPQHF
TRBJ2-1 | TRBV7-3 | CASSPGGTTAEQFF
TRBJ2-7 | TRBV7-2 | CASSLRGTSYEQYF
TRBJ1-2 | TRBV29-1 | CSVGNGDGYTF
TRBJ2-1 | TRBV19 | CATMRSGGPNEQFF
TRBJ2-7 | TRBV19 | CASSLGLDYEQYF
TRBJ1-5 | TRBV6-6 | CASSLADQPQHF
TRBJ2-3 | TRBV7-8 | CASSFYAGGGTDTQYF
TRBJ2-3 | TRBV28 | CASTLAASTDTQYF
TRBJ2-7 | TRBV2 | CASRGLAGEEQYF
TRBJ1-1 | TRBV20-1 | CSARQGAQAFF
TRBJ2-1 | TRBV24-1 | CATSDLRAGGPSYNEQFF
TRBJ2-2 | TRBV4-3 | CASSKKFRDRTNTGELFF
TRBJ1-2 | TRBV6-5 | CASSIQGKANYGYTF
TRBJ2-7 | TRBV5-1 | CASRRDRAYEQYF
TRBJ2-6 | TRBV18 | CASSPITGAGANVLTF
TRBJ2-1 | TRBV7-2 | CASSLGLAGGIEQFF
TRBJ2-3 | TRBV6-5 | CASSYTGSAQNTQYF
TRBJ1-6 | TRBV18 | CASSPTGGIGNSPLHF
TRBJ2-1 | TRBV5-1 | CASSLGDRAYNEQFF
TRBJ2-7 | TRBV5-1 | CASSLAAGYEQYF
TRBJ2-1 | TRBV3-1/TRBV3-2 | CASSQVWRDKGNEQFF
TRBJ1-4 | TRBV27 | CASSSGTGLEKLFF
TRBJ2-5 | TRBV7-6 | CASSSYVRGRSETQYF
TRBJ1-2 | TRBV7-8 | CASSLVRSATNYGYTF
TRBJ1-1 | TRBV9 | CASSVEQGTEAFF
TRBJ2-1 | TRBV4-3 | CASSQVAASGGLGNEQFF
TRBJ1-5 | TRBV5-5 | CASSRGRWAASNQPQHF
TRBJ2-7 | TRBV11-2 | CASSRTSGAPSSYEQYF
TRBJ1-1 | TRBV27 | CASSFTGGNAEAFF
TRBJ2-1 | TRBV5-1 | CASSFQQGLGAEQFF
TRBJ1-1 | TRBV7-9 | CASSLTLAEAFF
TRBJ2-7 | TRBV18 | CASSPTLENEQYF
TRBJ1-4 | TRBV5-6 | CASSLRGGELFF
TRBJ2-3 | TRBV6-2/TRBV6-3 | CASSSPTSVRTDTQYF
TRBJ1-1 | TRBV2 | CASSARRQDNTEAFF
TRBJ2-5 | TRBV28 | CASSFLQETQYF